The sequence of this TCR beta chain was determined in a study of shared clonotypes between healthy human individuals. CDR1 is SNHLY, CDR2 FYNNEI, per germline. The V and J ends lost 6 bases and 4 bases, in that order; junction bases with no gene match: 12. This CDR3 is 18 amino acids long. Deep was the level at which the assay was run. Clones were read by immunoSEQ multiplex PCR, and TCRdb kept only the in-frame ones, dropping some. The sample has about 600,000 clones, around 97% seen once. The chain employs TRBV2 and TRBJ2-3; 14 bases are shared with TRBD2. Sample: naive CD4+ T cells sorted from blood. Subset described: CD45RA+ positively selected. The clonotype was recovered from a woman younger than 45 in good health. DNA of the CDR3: TGTGCCAGCAGAGTGGGACTAGCGGGAGCCTTCGTCCCAGATACGCAGTATTTT. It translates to CASRVGLAGAFVPDTQYF.